These 29 T cell receptor beta chains share one sample of origin, sequenced in a study of cytomegalovirus exposure and HLA in healthy donors. PCR employed 60 Vbeta and 13 Jbeta primers. Measured with immunoSEQ multiplex PCR; TCRdb has only the in-frame clones, and not every one. The data show roughly 63,000 clones, more than 70% seen once. Source material: PBMCs. These receptors all stem from a woman aged 40 to 55 in good health and CMV-seropositive.

With regard to this clone: A junction boundary mismatches the germline segment, possibly from a read error. The CDR3 DNA reads as TGTGCCAGCAGCTTGTCAGCGGGGGGGAGCATAGATACGCAGTATTTT. Residues: CASSLSAGGSIDTQYF. The chain recombines TRBV9 with TRBJ2-3, with 10 bases fitting TRBD2. The CDR3 is made up of 16 amino acids. Germline assignment: CDR1 SGDLS and CDR2 YYNGEE.

The chain has TRBV7-9 and TRBJ2-5, with D perhaps TRBD2 (5 bases). Germline values: CDR1 SEHNR, CDR2 FQNEAQ (reference sequence). V lost 5 bases to trimming and J lost 11 bases, with 18 bases between them. This CDR3 region has 13 residues. CDR3 in DNA: TGTGCCAGCAGCCCCCCCGGGGAGCGTGAGCAGTACTTC. Translating it yields CASSPPGEREQYF. Full variable domain (missing parts from reference TRBV7-9 and TRBJ2-5): DTGVSQNPRHKITKRGQNVTFRCDPISEHNRLYWYRQTLGQGPEFLTYFQNEAQLEKSRLLSDRFSAERPKGSFSTLEIQRTEQGDSAMYLCASSPPGEREQYFGPGTRLLVL.

V usage is TRBV6-1 and J usage is TRBJ1-2, with D maybe TRBD1 (5 bases). The CDR3 runs to 14 residues. V shed 6 bases and J shed 8 bases, with 19 bases lying between them. CDR1 MNHNS and CDR2 SASEGT come from the germline V gene. CDR3 residues: CASSEGPGRGGYTF. In DNA form, the CDR3 reads TGTGCCAGCAGCGAGGGTCCCGGGAGGGGCGGCTACACCTTC.

This clone was counted only a few times. The chain carries TRBV30 and TRBJ1-6, with a possible D match to TRBD1 (5 bases). CDR1 is GTSNPN, CDR2 SVGIG, per germline (reference sequence). The CDR3 is 14 amino acids. The V gene lost 1 base and the J gene lost 8 bases, with 12 bases spanning the gap. CDR3 coding DNA: TGTGCCTGGAGTGGGGGCATTGGGGATTCACCCCTCCACTTT. This codes for CAWSGGIGDSPLHF.

The V gene is TRBV2, the J gene TRBJ1-6; D perhaps matches TRBD1 (6 bases). Trimming took 6 bases from V and 4 from J, leaving 10 bases between them. The CDR3 is 14 amino acids. Germline-derived CDR1 and CDR2 are SNHLY and FYNNEI. The CDR3 sequence: CASRFGQYNSPLHF. CDR3 nucleotides: TGTGCCAGCAGATTCGGACAGTATAATTCACCCCTCCACTTT. The variable domain in full, with the rest retrieved from reference TRBV2 and TRBJ1-6, is EPEVTQTPSHQVTQMGQEVILRCVPISNHLYFYWYRQILGQKVEFLVSFYNNEISEKSEIFDDQFSVERPDGSNFTLKIRSTKLEDSAMYFCASRFGQYNSPLHFGNGTRLTVT.

This clone was counted a single time. The chain uses TRBV6-1 and TRBJ2-2; D possibly corresponds to TRBD2 (5 bases). Deletions cut 2 bases from V and 4 bases from J, with 26 bases between. The germline gives CDR1 MNHNS, CDR2 SASEGT. The CDR3 length is 20 residues. The CDR3 sequence: CASSELGLRRVGRATGELFF. The CDR3 DNA reads TGTGCCAGCAGTGAATTGGGCCTCAGGCGGGTGGGAAGGGCCACCGGGGAGCTGTTTTTT.

The CDR3 DNA reads TGTGCCAGCAGCTTACGCAGGGCTGGAAACACCATATATTTT. It encodes CASSLRRAGNTIYF. The chain is built from TRBV7-2 and TRBJ1-3; weak D call: TRBD1 (5 bases). Germline CDR1 and CDR2: SGHTA and FQGNSA. The CDR3 consists of 14 residues. V lost 2 bases and J lost 2, with 7 bases in between.

The genes are TRBV2 and TRBJ2-1; no definite D call. Germline V gene data show CDR1 as SNHLY and CDR2 as FYNNEI. Trimming removed 0 bases at V and 4 bases at J, with 7 bases between. The CDR3 length is 14 residues. The CDR3 region is CASSEALRYNEQFF. CDR3 DNA sequence: TGTGCCAGCAGTGAAGCGCTTCGGTACAATGAGCAGTTCTTC. The full variable domain, rest sourced from reference TRBV2 and TRBJ2-1, is EPEVTQTPSHQVTQMGQEVILRCVPISNHLYFYWYRQILGQKVEFLVSFYNNEISEKSEIFDDQFSVERPDGSNFTLKIRSTKLEDSAMYFCASSEALRYNEQFFGPGTRLTVL.

V gene TRBV18 combines with J gene TRBJ1-5; no clear D. CDR1 is KGHSH, CDR2 LQKENI, per germline. This CDR3 is 13 amino acids long. The germline V and J ends were trimmed by 3 bases and 5 bases, with 8 bases remaining between them. The CDR3 sequence: CASSPGVDQPQHF. CDR3 sequence (DNA): TGTGCCAGCTCACCGGGCGTCGATCAGCCCCAGCATTTT. Full variable domain (missing parts from reference TRBV18 and TRBJ1-5): NAGVMQNPRHLVRRRGQEARLRCSPMKGHSHVYWYRQLPEEGLKFMVYLQKENIIDESGMPKERFSAEFPKEGPSILRIQQVVRGDSAAYFCASSPGVDQPQHFGDGTRLSIL.

This clone was seen only a few times. The chain couples TRBV21-1 to TRBJ2-1; the D call TRBD2 from the table was never checked on the DNA. TRBV21-1 is a known pseudogene. There are 16 residues in the CDR3. CDR3 sequence: CASSKDVWTRYNEQFF. CDR3 bases: TGTGCCAGCAGCAAAGACGTGTGGACTAGATACAATGAGCAGTTCTTC.

This clone has just one count. V is TRBV7-6 and J is TRBJ2-1, with D maybe TRBD1 (6 bases). V lost 4 bases and J lost 6, with 10 bases in between. Germline values: CDR1 SGHVS, CDR2 FNYEAQ. The CDR3 length is 13 residues. Here the CDR3 DNA reads TGTGCCAGCAGCTCGACAGGTTCCAATGAGCAGTTCTTC. The encoded protein is CASSSTGSNEQFF.

The chain combines TRBV18 with TRBJ1-1; 7 bases agree with TRBD1. The CDR3 spans 16 residues. Germline V lookup: CDR1 KGHSH, CDR2 LQKENI. V trimming: 3 bases; J trimming: 3 bases; junction bases outside the gene matches: 10. The CDR3 loop reads CASSPVVRGLDTEAFF. DNA of the CDR3: TGTGCCAGCTCACCGGTCGTAAGGGGGCTTGACACTGAAGCTTTCTTT.

V is TRBV6-1 and J is TRBJ1-4, with TRBD1 matching 9 bases. Trimming removed 3 bases from V and 8 bases from J; junction bases left unmatched: 7. The CDR3 is 15 amino acids. Per germline, CDR1 MNHNS and CDR2 SASEGT. CDR3 in amino acids: CASSDWDRAKEKLFF. Written as DNA, the CDR3 is TGTGCCAGCAGTGATTGGGACAGGGCGAAGGAAAAACTGTTTTTT.

The V gene is TRBV4-1, the J gene TRBJ2-7; no firm D call. V was cut by 1 base and J by 3 bases, with 7 bases left in between. The germline gives CDR1 MGHRA, CDR2 YSYEKL. The CDR3 runs to 13 residues. The CDR3 is CASSQATNYEQYF. The CDR3 DNA is TGCGCCAGCAGCCAAGCGACAAACTACGAGCAGTACTTC.

This chain joins TRBV4-1 and TRBJ2-1; TRBD2 matches at 10 bases. The V and J ends lost 1 base and 7 bases, in that order; junction bases with no gene match: 7. Germline values: CDR1 MGHRA, CDR2 YSYEKL. The CDR3 is 16 residues long. The DNA of the CDR3 is TGCGCCAGCAGCCAAGTACTAAGCGGGGGGGAGAATGAGCAGTTCTTC. Encoded protein: CASSQVLSGGENEQFF.

This clone showed up just a few times. The chain employs TRBV6-6 and TRBJ1-1; TRBD1 agrees at 7 bases. CDR1 and CDR2 (germline): MNHNY, SVGAGI (reference sequence). The CDR3 loop spans 15 amino acids. Unmatched junction bases numbered 7, after V lost 6 bases and J lost 0 bases. In DNA, the CDR3 is TGTGCCAGCAGACACGACAGGGTCATGAACACTGAAGCTTTCTTT. It codes for CASRHDRVMNTEAFF.

For the CDR3, the DNA is TGTGCCAGCAGTAGGGGAGGGACGGCAGATACGCAGTATTTT. Encoded protein: CASSRGGTADTQYF. This chain joins TRBV25-1 and TRBJ2-3; 7 bases fit TRBD2. The CDR3 totals 14 residues. The V and J ends lost 5 bases and 4 bases, in that order; junction bases with no gene match: 6. Germline values: CDR1 MGHDK, CDR2 SYGVNS.

The gene calls are TRBV4-3 and TRBJ1-1; tentative D call: TRBD1 (5 bases). Germline CDR1 and CDR2: LGHNA and YSLEER. The CDR3 is made up of 14 amino acids. Trimming stripped 0 bases from V and 4 bases from J, with 9 bases between. The CDR3 coding sequence is TGCGCCAGCAGCCAAGAGGGGGGGATCACTGAAGCTTTCTTT. The encoded protein is CASSQEGGITEAFF.

CDR3 sequence: CASSSGLAGRDTQYF. The CDR3 nucleotides read TGTGCCAGCAGCTCGGGACTAGCGGGACGAGATACGCAGTATTTT. The chain joins TRBV7-3 to TRBJ2-3; 13 bases are shared with TRBD2. From germline, CDR1 is SGHTA and CDR2 FQGTGA. The trim removed 4 bases at V and 5 bases at J, leaving 3 bases unmatched. The CDR3 has 15 residues.

This chain joins TRBV6-5 and TRBJ2-7, with 8 bases lining up with TRBD2. Per the germline V gene, CDR1 is MNHEY and CDR2 is SVGAGI. V dropped 0 bases and J dropped 3; count of bases not matched to a gene: 7. This CDR3 has 16 amino acids. CDR3 sequence: CASSYSLGGGFYEQYF. CDR3 sequence (DNA): TGTGCCAGCAGTTACTCGTTGGGCGGGGGGTTCTACGAGCAGTACTTC.

This clone occurred a few times. The V and J genes are TRBV30 and TRBJ2-7; D is perhaps TRBD2 (7 bases). The CDR3 length is 15 residues. V was clipped by 4 bases and J by 5 bases, with 21 bases between them. Germline V gene data show CDR1 as GTSNPN and CDR2 as SVGIG (reference sequence). The CDR3 is CAWTSLGGAQDEQYF. The CDR3 bases are TGTGCCTGGACCTCGCTGGGGGGGGCGCAGGACGAGCAGTACTTC.

This sequence joins TRBV6-5 and TRBJ1-6; maybe TRBD1 (5 bases). The CDR3 loop spans 15 amino acids. The V and J ends lost 2 bases and 10 bases respectively, with 15 bases between them. Germline lookup yields CDR1 MNHEY and CDR2 SVGAGI. The CDR3 nucleotides are TGTGCCAGCAGTTACGGAGGGACCGGGTGGTCACCCCTCCACTTT. Translation gives CASSYGGTGWSPLHF.

V usage is TRBV5-1 and J usage is TRBJ1-4, with D unresolved. With 7 bases removed from V and 8 bases from J, the gap between germline ends came to 18 bases. Per germline, CDR1 SGHRS and CDR2 YFSETQ. CDR3 size: 14 residues. The CDR3 sequence: CASARSSWEEKLFF. CDR3 nucleotides: TGCGCCAGCGCGAGAAGCTCCTGGGAGGAAAAACTGTTTTTT.

The chain uses TRBV29-1 and TRBJ2-5; D is uncertain. The last part of the DNA fits TRBJ2-7 better; the J call may be wrong. Per the germline V gene, CDR1 is SQVTM and CDR2 is ANQGSEA. The CDR3 is 13 residues long. The CDR3 loop reads CSVEDPQTYEQYF. DNA of the CDR3: TGCAGCGTTGAAGATCCACAGACCTACGAGCAGTACTTC.

This clone was detected only a few times. Here the CDR3 DNA reads TGTGCCAGTAGTATGTGGCTTGGTCAGCCCCAGCATTTT. Translated, it gives CASSMWLGQPQHF. The chain employs TRBV19 and TRBJ1-5; no clear D. This CDR3 is built from 13 residues. The V end was cut by 3 bases, the J end by 6 bases, with 9 bases between. Germline CDR1 is LNHDA and CDR2 is SQIVND (reference sequence).

This sequence joins TRBV9 and TRBJ1-3; D is unresolved. The ends were cut back, 0 bases at V and 0 bases at J, with 4 bases in the middle. The CDR3 is 14 amino acids. The germline CDR1 and CDR2 sequences are SGDLS and YYNGEE. Here the CDR3 DNA reads TGTGCCAGCAGCGTAGGAGCCTCTGGAAACACCATATATTTT. Protein sequence: CASSVGASGNTIYF.

The rearrangement joins TRBV4-1 to TRBJ2-3; 9 nucleotides align to TRBD1. This CDR3 contains 17 residues. V was pared by 2 bases and J by 2 bases, with 8 bases of the junction left unmatched. Germline values: CDR1 MGHRA, CDR2 YSYEKL. CDR3 nucleotides: TGCGCCAGCAGCCAACCTAGACAGGGGGTGACCACAGATACGCAGTATTTT. This gives the protein CASSQPRQGVTTDTQYF.

This clone was seen a single time. The chain joins TRBV10-2 to TRBJ2-3, with D hard to call. Germline lookup yields CDR1 WSHSY and CDR2 SAAADI. The CDR3 covers 14 residues. V was cut by 6 bases and J by 4 bases, with 14 bases left in between. CDR3 protein: CASREPNRADTQYF. CDR3 nucleotide sequence: TGCGCCAGCAGGGAGCCGAACCGGGCAGATACGCAGTATTTT.

This clone was observed a few times. V and J are TRBV6-5 and TRBJ1-1; no firm D call. Germline loops: CDR1 MNHEY, CDR2 SVGAGI. The V end was cut by 8 bases, the J end by 5 bases, with 9 bases between. The CDR3 length is 11 residues. In DNA form, the CDR3 reads TGTGCCAGCTACTTTGAGACTGAAGCTTTCTTT. Its translation: CASYFETEAFF.